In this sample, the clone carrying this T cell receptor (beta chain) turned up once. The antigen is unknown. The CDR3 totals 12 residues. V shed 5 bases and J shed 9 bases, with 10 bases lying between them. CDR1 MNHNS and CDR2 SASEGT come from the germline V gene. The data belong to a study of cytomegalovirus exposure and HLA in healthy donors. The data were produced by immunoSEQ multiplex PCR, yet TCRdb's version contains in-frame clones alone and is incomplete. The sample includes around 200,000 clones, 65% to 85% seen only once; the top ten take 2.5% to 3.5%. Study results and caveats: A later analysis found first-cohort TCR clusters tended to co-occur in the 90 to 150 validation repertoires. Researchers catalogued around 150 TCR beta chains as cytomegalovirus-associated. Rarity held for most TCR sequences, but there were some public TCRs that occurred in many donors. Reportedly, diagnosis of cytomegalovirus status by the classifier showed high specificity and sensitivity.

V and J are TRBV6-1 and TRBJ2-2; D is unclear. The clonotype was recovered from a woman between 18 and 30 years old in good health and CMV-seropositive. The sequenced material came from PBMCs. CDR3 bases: TGTGCCAGCAGTAAATTAGCTCGGGAGCTGTTTTTT. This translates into CASSKLARELFF.